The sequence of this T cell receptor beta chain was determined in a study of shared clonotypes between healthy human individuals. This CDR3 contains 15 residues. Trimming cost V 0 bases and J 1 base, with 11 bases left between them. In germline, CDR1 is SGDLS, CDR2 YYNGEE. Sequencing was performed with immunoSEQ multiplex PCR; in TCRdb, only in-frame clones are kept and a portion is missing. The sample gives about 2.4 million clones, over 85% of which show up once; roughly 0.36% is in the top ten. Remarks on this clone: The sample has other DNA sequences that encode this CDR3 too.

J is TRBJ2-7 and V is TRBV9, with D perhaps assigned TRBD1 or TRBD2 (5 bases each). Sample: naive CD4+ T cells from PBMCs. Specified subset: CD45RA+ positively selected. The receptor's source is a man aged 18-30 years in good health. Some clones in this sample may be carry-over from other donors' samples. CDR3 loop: CASSVEVGPSYEQYF. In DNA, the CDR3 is TGTGCCAGCAGCGTAGAGGTGGGACCTTCCTACGAGCAGTACTTC.